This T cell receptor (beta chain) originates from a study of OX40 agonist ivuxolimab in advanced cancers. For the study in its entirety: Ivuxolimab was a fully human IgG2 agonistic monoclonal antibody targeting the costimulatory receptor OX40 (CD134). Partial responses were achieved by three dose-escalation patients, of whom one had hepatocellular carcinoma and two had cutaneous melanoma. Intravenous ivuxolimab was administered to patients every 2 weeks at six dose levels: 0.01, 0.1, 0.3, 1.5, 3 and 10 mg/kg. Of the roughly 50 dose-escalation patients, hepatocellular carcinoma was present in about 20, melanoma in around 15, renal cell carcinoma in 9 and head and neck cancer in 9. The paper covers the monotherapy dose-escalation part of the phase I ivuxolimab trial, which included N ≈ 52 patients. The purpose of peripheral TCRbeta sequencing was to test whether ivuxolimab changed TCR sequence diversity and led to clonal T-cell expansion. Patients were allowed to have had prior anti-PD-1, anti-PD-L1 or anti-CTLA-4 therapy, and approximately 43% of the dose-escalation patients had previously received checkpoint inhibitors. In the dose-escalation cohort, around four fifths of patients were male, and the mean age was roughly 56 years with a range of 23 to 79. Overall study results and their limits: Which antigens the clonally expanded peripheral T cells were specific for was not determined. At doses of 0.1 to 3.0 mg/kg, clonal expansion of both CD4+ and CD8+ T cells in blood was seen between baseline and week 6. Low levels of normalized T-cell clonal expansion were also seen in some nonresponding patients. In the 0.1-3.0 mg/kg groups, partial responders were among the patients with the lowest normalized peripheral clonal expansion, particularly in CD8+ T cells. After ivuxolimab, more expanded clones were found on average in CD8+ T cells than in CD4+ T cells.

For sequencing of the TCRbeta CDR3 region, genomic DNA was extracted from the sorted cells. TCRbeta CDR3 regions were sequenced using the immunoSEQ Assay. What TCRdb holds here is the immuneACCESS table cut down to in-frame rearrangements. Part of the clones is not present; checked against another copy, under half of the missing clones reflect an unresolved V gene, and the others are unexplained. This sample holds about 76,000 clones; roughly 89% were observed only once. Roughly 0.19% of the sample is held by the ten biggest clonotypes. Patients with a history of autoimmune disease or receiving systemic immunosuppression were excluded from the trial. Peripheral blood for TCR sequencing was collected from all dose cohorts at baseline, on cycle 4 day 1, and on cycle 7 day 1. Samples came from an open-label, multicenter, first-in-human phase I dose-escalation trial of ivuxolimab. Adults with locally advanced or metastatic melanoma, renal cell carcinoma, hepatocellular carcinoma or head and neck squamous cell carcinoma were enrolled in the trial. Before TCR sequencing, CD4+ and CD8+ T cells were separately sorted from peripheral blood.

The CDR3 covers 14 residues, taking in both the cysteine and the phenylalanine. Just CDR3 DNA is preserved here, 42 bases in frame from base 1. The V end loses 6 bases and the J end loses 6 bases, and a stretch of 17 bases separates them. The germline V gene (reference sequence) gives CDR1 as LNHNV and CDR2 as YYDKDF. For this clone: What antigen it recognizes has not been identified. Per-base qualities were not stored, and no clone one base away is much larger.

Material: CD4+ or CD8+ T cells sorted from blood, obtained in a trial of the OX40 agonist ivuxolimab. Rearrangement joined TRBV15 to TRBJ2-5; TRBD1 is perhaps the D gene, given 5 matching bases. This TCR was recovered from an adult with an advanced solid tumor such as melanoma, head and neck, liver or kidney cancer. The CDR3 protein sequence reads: CATRGLGSLQTQYF. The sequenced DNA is TGTGCCACCAGGGGGCTTGGTAGCTTGCAGACCCAGTACTTC. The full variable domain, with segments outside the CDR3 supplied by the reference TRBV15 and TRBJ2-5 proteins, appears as DAMVIQNPRYQVTQFGKPVTLSCSQTLNHNVMYWYQQKSSQAPKLLFHYYDKDFNNEADTPDNFQSRRPNTSFCFLDIRSPGLGDTAMYLCATRGLGSLQTQYFGPGTRLLVL.